The 18 T cell receptor beta chains given below trace back to one sample, sequenced in a study of blood T cell repertoires in COVID-19. Sequenced by immunoSEQ multiplex PCR; TCRdb stores in-frame clones only, minus some. The sample includes about 75,000 clones, around nine tenths of them seen just once. Sequenced: peripheral blood. These receptors were collected from a human donor in a cohort sampled during active COVID-19.

V is TRBV2 and J is TRBJ2-1, with unresolved D. In germline, CDR1 is SNHLY, CDR2 FYNNEI. The ends were cut back, 4 bases at V and 4 bases at J, with 8 bases in the middle. The CDR3 spans 13 residues. CDR3 sequence (DNA): TGTGCCAGCAGTGTCACTCATTACAATGAGCAGTTCTTC. It translates to CASSVTHYNEQFF.

The V call is TRBV2, the J call TRBJ2-1, with TRBD2 identical over 14 bases. Germline lookup yields CDR1 SNHLY and CDR2 FYNNEI. J lost 8 bases, V lost 6 bases, and 6 bases had no gene match. The CDR3 contains 15 residues. CDR3 sequence reads: CASSDLGLAGDEQFF. In nucleotides, the CDR3 is TGTGCCAGCAGCGACCTGGGACTAGCGGGAGATGAGCAGTTCTTC.

The chain couples TRBV19 to TRBJ2-3; possibly TRBD1 for D (6 bases). V lost 3 bases and J 12 bases, leaving 16 bases between the germline ends. The CDR3 length is 13 residues. Germline V lookup: CDR1 LNHDA, CDR2 SQIVND (reference sequence). The chain's CDR3 is CASSMRRAGDQYF. CDR3 nucleotide sequence: TGTGCCAGTAGTATGAGACGGGCAGGGGATCAGTATTTT. Based on the CDR3 plus reference TRBV19 and TRBJ2-3, the full variable domain is DGGITQSPKYLFRKEGQNVTLSCEQNLNHDAMYWYRQDPGQGLRLIYYSQIVNDFQKGDIAEGYSVSREKKESFPLTVTSAQKNPTAFYLCASSMRRAGDQYFGPGTRLTVL.

The V gene is TRBV4-1, the J gene TRBJ1-1; TRBD1 is a possible D gene (5 bases). Trimming shortened V by 3 bases and J by 6 bases, and 14 bases separated the two germline ends. The germline V gene has CDR1 MGHRA and CDR2 YSYEKL. The CDR3 is 14 amino acids. CDR3 nucleotide sequence: TGCGCCAGCAGCCATTTAGAGCTGGGGCCTGAAGCTTTCTTT. Its translation: CASSHLELGPEAFF.

The chain employs TRBV5-1 and TRBJ2-1; D is ambiguous. The CDR3 has 13 residues. Germline assignment: CDR1 SGHRS and CDR2 YFSETQ. Between the trimmed V and J ends, which lost 0 bases and 4 bases, there was a span of 5 bases. Written as DNA, the CDR3 is TGCGCCAGCAGCTTGGGACTGTACAATGAGCAGTTCTTC. Translating it yields CASSLGLYNEQFF. Based on the CDR3 plus reference TRBV5-1 and TRBJ2-1, the full variable domain is KAGVTQTPRYLIKTRGQQVTLSCSPISGHRSVSWYQQTPGQGLQFLFEYFSETQRNKGNFPGRFSGRQFSNSRSEMNVSTLELGDSALYLCASSLGLYNEQFFGPGTRLTVL.

V usage is TRBV9 and J usage is TRBJ2-6; D may be TRBD1 (6 bases). This CDR3 region has 16 residues. Deletions cut 5 bases from V and 0 bases from J, with 12 bases between. Germline CDR1 and CDR2: SGDLS and YYNGEE. CDR3 bases: TGTGCCAGCAGTGGCAGGGACACCTCTGGGGCCAACGTCCTGACTTTC. This sequence encodes CASSGRDTSGANVLTF.

V and J are TRBV7-9 and TRBJ2-7, with 8 bases matching TRBD2. The CDR3 is 15 residues long. Germline V gene lookup returns CDR1 SEHNR and CDR2 FQNEAQ (reference sequence). V shed 5 bases, J shed 2 bases, and the junction held 8 bases outside the gene matches. The CDR3 sequence: CASSRRGVLTYEQYF. CDR3 DNA sequence: TGTGCCAGCAGCCGGCGGGGGGTTCTCACCTACGAGCAGTACTTC.

V gene TRBV10-3 combines with J gene TRBJ2-7; TRBD1 aligns across 8 bases. The CDR3 spans 15 residues. Germline CDR1 and CDR2: ENHRY and SYGVKD. With V trimmed by 10 bases and J by 0 bases, 11 bases remained unmatched. CDR3 sequence reads: CATSGTGYPSYEQYF. DNA for the CDR3: TGTGCCACCTCCGGGACAGGTTACCCCTCCTACGAGCAGTACTTC.

This rearrangement joins TRBV15 to TRBJ2-3, with D tentatively TRBD2 (6 bases). CDR1 is LNHNV, CDR2 YYDKDF, per germline (reference sequence). CDR3 length: 15 residues. Between the trimmed V and J ends, which lost 1 base and 6 bases, there was a span of 14 bases. In DNA, the CDR3 is TGTGCCACCAGCAGAGCCATAGGGAGGTTGGATACGCAGTATTTT. It translates to CATSRAIGRLDTQYF.

The chain uses TRBV5-4 and TRBJ2-3; unclear D gene. V lost 2 bases and J lost 1, with 17 bases in between. Germline V CDR1 and CDR2: SGHNT, YYREEE (reference sequence). The CDR3 contains 17 residues. The CDR3 coding sequence is TGTGCCAGCAGCTTATATGTCAGCGCTAAGGGCACAGATACGCAGTATTTT. Encoded protein: CASSLYVSAKGTDTQYF.

The chain is built from TRBV4-3 and TRBJ2-7, with TRBD2 matching over 7 bases. Trimming removed 0 bases from V and 3 bases from J; junction bases left unmatched: 5. This CDR3 has 15 amino acids. Looked up from germline, CDR1 is LGHNA and CDR2 is YSLEER. CDR3 bases: TGCGCCAGCAGCCAAGATTCCCTAGCGGACTACGAGCAGTACTTC. Translating gives CASSQDSLADYEQYF.

The CDR3 sequence is CASSLDPSSSSYEQYF. The CDR3 coding sequence is TGCGCCAGCAGCTTGGATCCCAGTTCTAGCTCCTACGAGCAGTACTTC. The rearrangement uses TRBV5-1 and TRBJ2-7, with D hard to call. CDR1 SGHRS and CDR2 YFSETQ come from the germline V gene. This CDR3 is built from 16 residues. The V and J ends lost 0 bases and 0 bases respectively, with 13 bases between them.

The V gene is TRBV3-1 (or the pseudogene TRBV3-2), the J gene TRBJ1-2; D call uncertain. Trimming removed 3 bases at V and 4 bases at J, with 9 bases between. Germline V gives CDR1 LGHDT, CDR2 YNNKEL (reference sequence). The CDR3 contains 13 residues. Here the CDR3 reads CASSQELGYGYTF. In DNA form, the CDR3 reads TGTGCCAGCAGCCAGGAGCTGGGCTATGGCTACACCTTC.

This chain connects TRBV6-5 to TRBJ1-5; D gene ambiguous. Germline V CDR1 and CDR2: MNHEY, SVGAGI. V lost 6 bases and J lost 0, with 9 bases in between. CDR3 length: 14 amino acids. The CDR3 bases are TGTGCCAGCAGACAACTAAATAGCAATCAGCCCCAGCATTTT. It specifies CASRQLNSNQPQHF.

V gene TRBV18 combines with J gene TRBJ2-1; tentative D call: TRBD1 (6 bases). Germline V CDR1 and CDR2: KGHSH, LQKENI. The CDR3 contains 16 residues. V was clipped by 3 bases and J by 3 bases, with 15 bases between them. In nucleotides, the CDR3 is TGTGCCAGCTCACCCTTAACAGGGCCCTACTACAATGAGCAGTTCTTC. It is translated as CASSPLTGPYYNEQFF.

The chain links TRBV29-1 to TRBJ2-7, with 7 nucleotides matching TRBD1. Germline CDR1 is SQVTM and CDR2 is ANQGSEA. V shed 3 bases and J 1 base; nucleotides not matched to a gene: 6. The CDR3 runs to 14 residues. In DNA form, the CDR3 reads TGCAGCGTTGATCCCGGGACAGAGTCCTACGAGCAGTACTTC. Amino acid sequence: CSVDPGTESYEQYF.

V gene TRBV5-1 combines with J gene TRBJ2-7; D is perhaps TRBD2 (6 bases). V was pared by 0 bases and J by 0 bases, with 16 bases between. From germline, CDR1 is SGHRS and CDR2 YFSETQ. The CDR3 totals 17 residues. In nucleotides, the CDR3 is TGCGCCAGCAGCTTGGAAGCCGGGGCCGGGAGCTCCTACGAGCAGTACTTC. Protein product: CASSLEAGAGSSYEQYF.

This chain links TRBV24-1 with TRBJ1-2, with TRBD1 matching over 8 bases. Germline CDR1 is KGHDR and CDR2 is SFDVKD. This CDR3 region has 13 residues. After removal of 6 bases from V and 8 bases from J, the junction contained 7 bases not matched to a gene. This CDR3 reads CATSLGQGGGYTF. CDR3 coding DNA: TGTGCCACCAGTCTCGGACAGGGCGGGGGCTACACCTTC.